This T cell receptor beta chain stems from a study of control samples from healthy donors and cancer patients (dated by TCRdb to between 2020 and 2021). V is pared back by 5 bases and J by 4 bases, with 16 bases lying between the germline termini. The CDR3 measures 14 amino acids from cysteine to phenylalanine. Just the 42-base CDR3 DNA is kept, in frame starting at base 1. Reading the germline V gene (reference sequence) gives CDR1 GTSNPN and CDR2 SVGIG. Details on this clone: Its specific antigen is unknown. Base qualities are not provided; no much larger clone lies one nucleotide away.

The method behind the library was the immunoSEQ multiplex PCR assay. As stored in TCRdb, this immuneACCESS dataset retains in-frame rearrangements with V and J assigned. A fraction of the clones does not appear; measured against another copy, unresolved V genes explain less than half of the discrepancy, and the remainder lacks a known reason. The sample includes approximately 100,000 clones, with approximately 90% observed a single time. 7.5% to 10% of the sample rests with the top ten. The TCR sequence derives from a young man in good health. The chain employs TRBV30 and TRBJ2-3, and the D gene may be TRBD2, 7 bases matching. The specimen sequenced was blood. The CDR3 reads CAWGRGGGADTQYF. The bases are TGTGCCTGGGGGCGAGGGGGAGGGGCAGATACGCAGTATTTT.